This T cell receptor (beta chain) was captured in a study of technical replicates of blood from a handful of donors (dated by TCRdb to the late 2010s). The germline V gene sets CDR1 to ENHRY and CDR2 to SYGVKD. From cysteine to phenylalanine, the CDR3 is 15 amino acids long. Only the CDR3 DNA is retained, 45 bases long and in frame from the first base. Trimmed from V: 2 bases; trimmed from J: 5 bases; junction bases lacking a gene match: 2. Receptor libraries were prepared by the immunoSEQ multiplex PCR assay. Not all clones reach the TCRdb copy of this immuneACCESS table, which keeps in-frame sequences only. Checked studies attribute under half of the gap to unresolved V genes and leave the rest unexplained. The sample has fewer than 15,000 clones on record, around 92% of them singletons. The ten largest clonotypes hold roughly 7.2% of the sample. In the case of this clone: Its antigen target is currently unknown. Base qualities are not at hand, and no much larger clone is one base apart.

Rearrangement joined TRBV10-3 to TRBJ2-1, with 11 bases aligning to TRBD2. This receptor was identified in a human donor in good health. Sequenced: PBMCs. CDR3 region: CAISEQTSGNNEQFF. The sequenced DNA is TGTGCCATCAGTGAGCAGACTAGCGGGAACAATGAGCAGTTCTTC.